A selection of T cell receptor beta chains follows, all from one sample in a study of CD8+CD57+ T cells in acquired aplastic anemia. MiXCR was run by TCRdb on the reads, yielding one entry per CDR3 protein. The sample consists of around 430,000 distinct CDR3 sequences, over 25% of them appearing once. Sequenced sample: sorted CD4+, CD8+, or CD8+CD57+ T cells (not recorded which) from PBMCs. All receptors come from a human donor with aplastic anemia. CDR3s include the opening cysteine and the closing phenylalanine or tryptophan. The order of the fields is V gene, D gene, clone size, J gene, CDR3 protein, CDR3 DNA. The D gene is left open where the match is weak. Expanded clones get a size class; other rows say once, few or many, or leave the size out.

v_call: TRBV11-1; d_call: TRBD1; clone_size: many; j_call: TRBJ2-7; cdr3_aa: CASSVSGTGTFEQYF; cdr3_nt: TGTGCCAGCAGCGTATCCGGGACAGGGACCTTCGAGCAGTACTTC
v_call: TRBV20-1; d_call: .; clone_size: .; j_call: TRBJ2-7; cdr3_aa: CSARVRAGSRREQYF; cdr3_nt: TGCAGTGCTAGAGTCCGGGCAGGGAGTCGCCGCGAGCAGTACTTC
v_call: TRBV5-6; d_call: TRBD2; clone_size: many; j_call: TRBJ2-7; cdr3_aa: CASCRPGLAGGDSYEQYF; cdr3_nt: TGTGCCAGTTGCCGACCGGGACTAGCGGGAGGAGACTCCTACGAGCAGTACTTC
v_call: TRBV10-3; d_call: TRBD1; clone_size: many; j_call: TRBJ2-7; cdr3_aa: CATQGTETYEQYF; cdr3_nt: TGTGCCACCCAGGGGACAGAAACTTACGAGCAGTACTTC
v_call: TRBV24-1; d_call: TRBD2; clone_size: many; j_call: TRBJ2-3; cdr3_aa: CATSDPGGTDTQYF; cdr3_nt: TGTGCCACCAGTGATCCGGGGGGTACAGATACGCAGTATTTT
v_call: TRBV6-1; d_call: TRBD2; clone_size: .; j_call: TRBJ2-7; cdr3_aa: CASSEGLVIYEQYF; cdr3_nt: TGTGCCAGCAGTGAGGGACTAGTAATTTACGAGCAGTACTTC
v_call: TRBV9; d_call: TRBD1; clone_size: .; j_call: TRBJ1-4; cdr3_aa: CASSAQTGVIEKLFF; cdr3_nt: TGTGCCAGCAGCGCACAGACAGGGGTTATCGAAAAACTGTTTTTT
v_call: TRBV2; d_call: .; clone_size: .; j_call: TRBJ1-1; cdr3_aa: CASRPGVNTEAFF; cdr3_nt: TGTGCCAGCCGTCCGGGGGTCAACACTGAAGCTTTCTTT
v_call: TRBV6-5; d_call: .; clone_size: .; j_call: TRBJ2-2; cdr3_aa: CASSYSNRDTGELFF; cdr3_nt: TGTGCCAGCAGTTACTCGAACAGGGACACCGGGGAGCTGTTTTTT
v_call: TRBV29-1; d_call: .; clone_size: .; j_call: TRBJ1-2; cdr3_aa: CSVEAQVRGRYYGYTF; cdr3_nt: TGCAGCGTTGAAGCCCAGGTCCGGGGGCGTTACTATGGCTACACCTTC
v_call: TRBV2; d_call: .; clone_size: many; j_call: TRBJ1-1; cdr3_aa: CASSEAFEGEAFF; cdr3_nt: TGTGCCAGCAGTGAAGCGTTCGAGGGTGAAGCTTTCTTT
v_call: TRBV7-6; d_call: TRBD1; clone_size: many; j_call: TRBJ1-5; cdr3_aa: CASSNSRKQGQPQHF; cdr3_nt: TGTGCCAGCAGCAATAGCAGGAAACAGGGGCAGCCCCAGCATTTT
v_call: TRBV5-1; d_call: .; clone_size: few; j_call: TRBJ2-5; cdr3_aa: CASSFKGSNQETQYF; cdr3_nt: TGCGCCAGCAGCTTTAAAGGTTCGAACCAAGAGACCCAGTACTTC
v_call: TRBV10-3; d_call: TRBD2; clone_size: few; j_call: TRBJ2-5; cdr3_aa: CASSKRGDSVAQYF; cdr3_nt: TGTGCCAGCAGCAAACGGGGGGATTCGGTCGCCCAGTACTTC
v_call: TRBV30; d_call: .; clone_size: few; j_call: TRBJ1-2; cdr3_aa: CAWSVVGNYGYTF; cdr3_nt: TGTGCCTGGAGTGTAGTCGGTAACTATGGCTACACCTTC
v_call: TRBV2; d_call: .; clone_size: many; j_call: TRBJ1-1; cdr3_aa: CASSVGNPMNTEAFF; cdr3_nt: TGTGCCAGCAGTGTAGGGAACCCCATGAACACTGAAGCTTTCTTT
v_call: TRBV20-1; d_call: TRBD2; clone_size: many; j_call: TRBJ2-7; cdr3_aa: CSASGLAGGYEQYF; cdr3_nt: TGCAGTGCTAGTGGGCTAGCGGGAGGGTACGAGCAGTACTTC
v_call: TRBV19; d_call: TRBD1; clone_size: many; j_call: TRBJ1-2; cdr3_aa: CASSIAQGAGYGYTF; cdr3_nt: TGTGCCAGTAGTATAGCCCAGGGGGCTGGATATGGCTACACCTTC
v_call: TRBV19; d_call: TRBD2; clone_size: .; j_call: TRBJ2-5; cdr3_aa: CASSIRRGGDVETQYF; cdr3_nt: TGTGCCAGTAGTATTAGGAGGGGAGGGGACGTGGAGACCCAGTACTTC
v_call: TRBV29-1; d_call: .; clone_size: many; j_call: TRBJ2-5; cdr3_aa: CSGQEGGPGVGETQYF; cdr3_nt: TGCAGCGGGCAGGAGGGTGGACCGGGGGTGGGAGAGACCCAGTACTTC
v_call: TRBV7-4; d_call: .; clone_size: .; j_call: TRBJ2-5; cdr3_aa: CASSLFRGSQETQYF; cdr3_nt: TGTGCCAGCAGCTTGTTCCGTGGCTCTCAAGAGACCCAGTACTTC
v_call: TRBV20-1; d_call: .; clone_size: few; j_call: TRBJ1-6; cdr3_aa: CSAREIGSSSYNSPLHF; cdr3_nt: TGCAGTGCTAGAGAAATAGGCTCTAGCTCCTATAATTCACCCCTCCACTTT
v_call: TRBV5-1; d_call: TRBD1; clone_size: few; j_call: TRBJ1-6; cdr3_aa: CASSSVAGTENSPLHF; cdr3_nt: TGCGCCAGCAGCTCTGTAGCCGGGACAGAGAATTCACCCCTCCACTTT
v_call: TRBV19; d_call: TRBD2; clone_size: few; j_call: TRBJ2-1; cdr3_aa: CASSILLSAGGRNEQFF; cdr3_nt: TGTGCCAGTAGTATATTGCTCTCGGCGGGGGGTAGAAATGAGCAGTTCTTC
v_call: TRBV19; d_call: .; clone_size: many; j_call: TRBJ2-5; cdr3_aa: CASTHRGGSQETQYF; cdr3_nt: TGTGCCAGTACTCACAGGGGGGGAAGCCAAGAGACCCAGTACTTC
v_call: TRBV24-1; d_call: .; clone_size: .; j_call: TRBJ1-2; cdr3_aa: CASKQQGLANYGYTF; cdr3_nt: TGTGCCAGCAAACAGCAGGGTTTAGCTAACTATGGCTACACCTTC
v_call: TRBV29-1; d_call: .; clone_size: .; j_call: TRBJ2-7; cdr3_aa: CSVGRDTFSYEQYF; cdr3_nt: TGCAGCGTTGGACGGGACACCTTCTCCTACGAGCAGTACTTC
v_call: TRBV9; d_call: .; clone_size: .; j_call: TRBJ2-3; cdr3_aa: CASSQDVGSRDTQYF; cdr3_nt: TGTGCCAGCAGCCAAGATGTGGGATCGAGAGATACGCAGTATTTT
v_call: TRBV10-3; d_call: .; clone_size: .; j_call: TRBJ2-1; cdr3_aa: CASSLILGLYNEQFF; cdr3_nt: TGTGCCAGCAGTTTAATCCTTGGGTTGTACAATGAGCAGTTCTTC
v_call: TRBV5-6; d_call: .; clone_size: few; j_call: TRBJ2-7; cdr3_aa: CASSLMNRPYEQYF; cdr3_nt: TGTGCCAGCAGCTTGATGAACAGACCCTACGAGCAGTACTTC
v_call: TRBV7-9; d_call: .; clone_size: many; j_call: TRBJ2-7; cdr3_aa: CASSLGNSQEQYF; cdr3_nt: TGTGCCAGCAGCTTAGGTAACAGCCAAGAGCAGTACTTC
v_call: TRBV5-8; d_call: .; clone_size: few; j_call: TRBJ2-7; cdr3_aa: CASSRVPNYEQYF; cdr3_nt: TGTGCCAGCAGCAGGGTTCCGAACTACGAGCAGTACTTC
v_call: TRBV9; d_call: .; clone_size: many; j_call: TRBJ1-6; cdr3_aa: CASSGGASSSPLHF; cdr3_nt: TGTGCCAGCAGCGGAGGGGCATCCAGCTCACCCCTCCACTTT
v_call: TRBV20-1; d_call: TRBD1; clone_size: .; j_call: TRBJ1-1; cdr3_aa: CIPTGGTEAFF; cdr3_nt: TGCATCCCGACAGGGGGCACTGAAGCTTTCTTT
v_call: TRBV25-1; d_call: .; clone_size: many; j_call: TRBJ1-1; cdr3_aa: CASSPPQGRNTEAFF; cdr3_nt: TGTGCCAGCAGCCCCCCACAGGGTAGGAACACTGAAGCTTTCTTT
v_call: TRBV9; d_call: .; clone_size: few; j_call: TRBJ2-5; cdr3_aa: CASSVEGSRWETQYF; cdr3_nt: TGTGCCAGCAGCGTAGAGGGCAGCCGCTGGGAGACCCAGTACTTC
v_call: TRBV19; d_call: .; clone_size: many; j_call: TRBJ2-5; cdr3_aa: CASSIYSGSVETQYF; cdr3_nt: TGTGCCAGTAGTATCTATTCAGGGTCGGTGGAGACCCAGTACTTC
v_call: TRBV9; d_call: .; clone_size: many; j_call: TRBJ1-5; cdr3_aa: CASSVLGEKVIRDQPQHF; cdr3_nt: TGTGCCAGCAGCGTCCTAGGGGAGAAAGTGATTAGGGATCAGCCCCAGCATTTT
v_call: TRBV5-1; d_call: TRBD1; clone_size: .; j_call: TRBJ1-2; cdr3_aa: CASSFPGQGDFGYTF; cdr3_nt: TGCGCCAGCAGCTTTCCGGGACAGGGTGATTTTGGCTACACCTTC